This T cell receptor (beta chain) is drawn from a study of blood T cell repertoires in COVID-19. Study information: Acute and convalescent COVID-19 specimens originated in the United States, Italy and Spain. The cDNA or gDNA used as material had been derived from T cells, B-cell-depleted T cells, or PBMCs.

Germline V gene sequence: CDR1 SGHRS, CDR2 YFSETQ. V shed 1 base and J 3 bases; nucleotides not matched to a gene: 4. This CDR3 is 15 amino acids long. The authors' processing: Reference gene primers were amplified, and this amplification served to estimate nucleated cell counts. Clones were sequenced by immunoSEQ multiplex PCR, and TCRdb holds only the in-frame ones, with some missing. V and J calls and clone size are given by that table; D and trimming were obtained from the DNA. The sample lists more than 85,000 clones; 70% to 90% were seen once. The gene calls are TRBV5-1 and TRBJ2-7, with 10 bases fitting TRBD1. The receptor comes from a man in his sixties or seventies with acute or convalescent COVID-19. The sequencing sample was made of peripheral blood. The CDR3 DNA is TGCGCCAGCAGCTTGTCCGGGACAGGGGTCTACGAGCAGTACTTC. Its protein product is CASSLSGTGVYEQYF.